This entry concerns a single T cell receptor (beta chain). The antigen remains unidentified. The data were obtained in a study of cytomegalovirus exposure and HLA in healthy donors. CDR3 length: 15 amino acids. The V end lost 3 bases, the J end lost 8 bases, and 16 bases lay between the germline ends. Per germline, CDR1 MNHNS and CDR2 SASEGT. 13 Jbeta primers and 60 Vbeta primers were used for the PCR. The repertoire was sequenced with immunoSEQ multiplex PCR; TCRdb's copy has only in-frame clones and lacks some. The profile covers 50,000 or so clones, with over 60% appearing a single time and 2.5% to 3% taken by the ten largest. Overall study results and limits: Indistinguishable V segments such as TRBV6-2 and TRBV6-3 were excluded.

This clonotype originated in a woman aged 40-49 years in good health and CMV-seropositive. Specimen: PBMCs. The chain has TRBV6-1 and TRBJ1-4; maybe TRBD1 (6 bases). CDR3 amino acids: CASSDAPGVGEKLFF. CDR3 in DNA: TGTGCCAGCAGTGATGCACCAGGGGTTGGAGAAAAACTGTTTTTT.